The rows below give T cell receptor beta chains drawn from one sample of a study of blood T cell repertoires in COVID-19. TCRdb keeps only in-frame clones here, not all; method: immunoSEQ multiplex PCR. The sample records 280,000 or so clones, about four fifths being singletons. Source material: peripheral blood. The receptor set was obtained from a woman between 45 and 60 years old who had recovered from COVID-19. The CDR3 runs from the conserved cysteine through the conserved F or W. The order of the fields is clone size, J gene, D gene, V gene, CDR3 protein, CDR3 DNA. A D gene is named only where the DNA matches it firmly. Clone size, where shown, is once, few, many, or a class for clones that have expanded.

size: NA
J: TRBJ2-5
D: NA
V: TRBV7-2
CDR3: CASSRGARETQYF
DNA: TGTGCCAGCAGCCGGGGGGCTCGAGAGACCCAGTACTTC

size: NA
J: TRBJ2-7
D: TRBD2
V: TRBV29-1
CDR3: CSVQGLVYEQYF
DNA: TGCAGCGTCCAAGGACTAGTTTACGAGCAGTACTTC

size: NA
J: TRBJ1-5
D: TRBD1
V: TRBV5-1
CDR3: CASRLGTGGAIDSNQPQHF
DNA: TGCGCCAGCAGGCTGGGTACAGGGGGCGCGATTGATAGCAATCAGCCCCAGCATTTT

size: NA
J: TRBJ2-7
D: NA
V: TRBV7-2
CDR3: CASSYLRDAGQYF
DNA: TGTGCCAGCAGCTACCTCCGGGATGCCGGGCAGTACTTC

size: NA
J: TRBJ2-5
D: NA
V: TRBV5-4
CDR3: CASSFSSSETQYF
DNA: TGTGCCAGCAGCTTCTCCTCTTCCGAGACCCAGTACTTC

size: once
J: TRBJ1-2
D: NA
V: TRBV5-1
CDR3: CASSGTGPANYGYTF
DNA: TGCGCCAGCAGCGGTACAGGCCCAGCTAACTATGGCTACACCTTC

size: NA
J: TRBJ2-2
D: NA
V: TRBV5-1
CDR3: CASRVGGRGTGELFF
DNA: TGCGCCAGCAGGGTCGGGGGGCGCGGCACCGGGGAGCTGTTTTTT

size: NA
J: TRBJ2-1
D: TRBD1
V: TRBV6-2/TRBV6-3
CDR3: CASSSGTGGYNEQFF
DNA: TGTGCCAGCAGCTCCGGGACAGGGGGCTACAATGAGCAGTTCTTC

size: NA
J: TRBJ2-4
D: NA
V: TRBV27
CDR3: CASSPQVPDIQYF
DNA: TGTGCCAGCAGTCCTCAGGTTCCTGACATTCAGTACTTC

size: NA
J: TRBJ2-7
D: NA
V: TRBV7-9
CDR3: CASSAQGSRLSYEQYF
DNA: TGTGCCAGCAGCGCTCAGGGGTCGCGCCTCTCCTACGAGCAGTACTTC

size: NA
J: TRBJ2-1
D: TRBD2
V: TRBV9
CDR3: CASSVGGGRSYNEQFF
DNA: TGTGCCAGCAGCGTCGGCGGGGGGAGGTCCTACAATGAGCAGTTCTTC

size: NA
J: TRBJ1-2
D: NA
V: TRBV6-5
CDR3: CASSYRGALNYGYTF
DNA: TGTGCCAGCAGTTACCGGGGGGCGCTTAACTATGGCTACACCTTC

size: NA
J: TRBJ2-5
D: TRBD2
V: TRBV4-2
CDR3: CASSSHSGRAIGETQYF
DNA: TGTGCCAGCAGCTCCCATAGCGGGAGGGCCATAGGGGAGACCCAGTACTTC

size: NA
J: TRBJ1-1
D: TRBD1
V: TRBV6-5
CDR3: CASSLGTGRRGTEAFF
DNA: TGTGCCAGCAGTTTGGGGACAGGGCGACGCGGTACTGAAGCTTTCTTT

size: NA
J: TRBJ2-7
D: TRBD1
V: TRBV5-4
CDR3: CASSLGQGSYEQYF
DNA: TGTGCCAGCAGCCTCGGACAGGGATCCTACGAGCAGTACTTC

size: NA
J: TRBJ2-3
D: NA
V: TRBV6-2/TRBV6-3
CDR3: CASSGAVGTDTQYF
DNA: TGTGCCAGCAGTGGAGCGGTAGGCACAGATACGCAGTATTTT

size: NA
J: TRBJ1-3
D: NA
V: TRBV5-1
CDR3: CASYSGSGNTIYF
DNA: TGCGCCAGTTACTCGGGCTCTGGAAACACCATATATTTT

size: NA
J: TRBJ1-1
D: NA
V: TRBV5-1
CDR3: CASSFWGGIREAFF
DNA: TGCGCCAGCAGCTTTTGGGGAGGAATAAGGGAAGCTTTCTTT

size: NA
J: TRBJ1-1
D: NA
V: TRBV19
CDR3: CASIFGRGTEAFF
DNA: TGTGCCAGTATCTTTGGGCGGGGGACTGAAGCTTTCTTT

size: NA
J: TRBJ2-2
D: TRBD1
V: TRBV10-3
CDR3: CAIRGDRVGTGELFF
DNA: TGTGCCATCAGGGGGGACAGGGTAGGCACCGGGGAGCTGTTTTTT

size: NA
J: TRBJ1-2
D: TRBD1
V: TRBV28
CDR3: CASSTGQGPYGGYTF
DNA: TGTGCCAGCAGTACCGGACAGGGGCCATATGGTGGCTACACCTTC

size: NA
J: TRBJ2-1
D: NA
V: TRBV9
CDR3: CASSALQGASNEQFF
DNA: TGTGCCAGCAGCGCCCTGCAGGGTGCCTCGAATGAGCAGTTCTTC

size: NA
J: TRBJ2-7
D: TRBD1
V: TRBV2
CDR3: CASDRARYEQYF
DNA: TGTGCCAGCGACAGGGCAAGATACGAGCAGTACTTC

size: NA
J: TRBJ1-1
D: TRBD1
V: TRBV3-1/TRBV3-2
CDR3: CASSLTGGDTNTEAFF
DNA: TGTGCCAGCAGCTTGACAGGGGGCGACACGAACACTGAAGCTTTCTTT

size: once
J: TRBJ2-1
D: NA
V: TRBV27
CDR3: CASSLVRNEQFF
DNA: TGTGCCAGCAGTTTGGTCCGGAATGAGCAGTTCTTC

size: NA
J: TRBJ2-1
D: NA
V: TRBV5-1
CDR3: CASSLDGYQGNEQFF
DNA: TGCGCCAGCAGCTTGGACGGCTACCAGGGGAATGAGCAGTTCTTC

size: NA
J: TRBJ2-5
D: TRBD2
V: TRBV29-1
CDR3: CSVGRGGGGETQYF
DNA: TGCAGCGTTGGTCGGGGGGGAGGAGGGGAGACCCAGTACTTC

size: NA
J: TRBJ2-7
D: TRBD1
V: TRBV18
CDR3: CASSPTGTGIFHEQYF
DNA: TGTGCCAGCTCACCAACCGGGACAGGGATTTTCCACGAGCAGTACTTC

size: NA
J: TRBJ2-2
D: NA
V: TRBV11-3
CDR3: CASSLDRVTGELFF
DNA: TGTGCCAGCAGCTTAGATCGAGTTACCGGGGAGCTGTTTTTT

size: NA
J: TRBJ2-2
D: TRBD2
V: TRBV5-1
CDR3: CASSLPGLAGIGELFF
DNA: TGCGCCAGCAGCCTGCCGGGACTAGCGGGGATCGGGGAGCTGTTTTTT